The 25 T cell receptor beta chains below were found in one sample sequenced in a study of T cells in localized non-small cell lung cancer. Data came from immunoSEQ multiplex PCR; TCRdb stores just in-frame clones and leaves some out. The sample lists some 16,000 clones; roughly 90% were seen once. The sequencing used peripheral blood, collected before any cancer treatment. The receptor set was obtained from a female donor over 55 with stage III squamous cell lung carcinoma.

This clone came up once. The CDR3 DNA reads as TGTGCCAGTAGTATAGATGGTGGGCGGCTGAACACTGAAGCTTTCTTT. This sequence encodes CASSIDGGRLNTEAFF. V usage is TRBV19 and J usage is TRBJ1-1; no clear D gene. V was pared by 0 bases and J by 0 bases, with 11 bases between. The CDR3 has 16 amino acids. The V gene's germline CDR1 is LNHDA and CDR2 SQIVND (reference sequence).

The V and J genes are TRBV5-6 and TRBJ2-5; the D is unclear. V was shortened by 3 bases and J by 5 bases, with 8 bases between the two germline ends. The CDR3 has 12 amino acids. Germline assignment: CDR1 SGHDT and CDR2 YYEEEE. CDR3 region: CASSSRWETQYF. The CDR3 nucleotides read TGTGCCAGCAGCTCCCGGTGGGAGACCCAGTACTTC.

V gene TRBV7-9 combines with J gene TRBJ1-3; D unclear. Germline V gene data show CDR1 as SEHNR and CDR2 as FQNEAQ (reference sequence). The CDR3 runs to 11 residues. Trimming removed 9 bases at V and 8 bases at J, with 11 bases between. CDR3 protein: CASTPGDTIYF. CDR3 nucleotides: TGTGCCAGTACTCCCGGGGACACCATATATTTT.

The rearrangement joins TRBV18 to TRBJ1-2, with 9 bases that match TRBD1. CDR3 length: 16 amino acids. Germline V gene data show CDR1 as KGHSH and CDR2 as LQKENI. V lost 2 bases and J lost 8; bases outside the gene matches: 12. CDR3 residues: CASSPAAKQGARGYTF. CDR3 in DNA: TGTGCCAGCTCACCAGCGGCGAAACAGGGGGCTCGAGGCTACACCTTC.

The chain combines TRBV9 with TRBJ1-1; 10 bases are shared with TRBD1. The germline gives CDR1 SGDLS, CDR2 YYNGEE. The CDR3 runs 15 residues. Germline trimming cut 4 bases from V and 3 bases from J; bases unmatched to any gene: 6. The CDR3 nucleotides are TGTGCCAGCAGCCTCAGGGACAGGGGAGACACTGAAGCTTTCTTT. Residues: CASSLRDRGDTEAFF.

The CDR3 DNA reads TGTGCCAGCAGTACACAGGGAGTTGAGGGCTACACCTTC. Amino acid sequence: CASSTQGVEGYTF. The rearrangement joins TRBV2 to TRBJ1-2, with TRBD1 as a possible D gene (6 bases). Germline V gives CDR1 SNHLY, CDR2 FYNNEI. The CDR3 contains 13 residues. V lost 5 bases, J lost 8 bases, and 15 bases lay in between.

V is TRBV11-2 and J is TRBJ2-1, with 10 bases lining up with TRBD2. V dropped 0 bases and J dropped 9; count of bases not matched to a gene: 8. Looked up from germline, CDR1 is SGHAT and CDR2 is FQNNGV. The CDR3 is made up of 16 amino acids. DNA of the CDR3: TGTGCCAGCAGCTTAGATCCGCCAGCGGGAGGGAGTGAGCAGTTCTTC. It encodes CASSLDPPAGGSEQFF.

Details on this clone: At one of its ends the junction is not consistent with the germline gene, which may arise from a read error. V usage is TRBV5-1 and J usage is TRBJ2-1, with D tentatively TRBD1 (6 bases). The CDR3 spans 15 residues. In germline, CDR1 is SGHRS, CDR2 YFSETQ. This CDR3 reads CASRLGQPPYNEQFF. The CDR3 DNA reads as TGCGCCAGCAGGTTGGGACAACCACCGTACAATGAGCAGTTCTTC.

The table lists this clone with a count of one. The CDR3 protein is CASSPRAVSQGGELFF. CDR3 nucleotides: TGTGCCAGCAGCCCCCGCGCCGTCAGTCAGGGCGGGGAGCTGTTTTTT. The chain combines TRBV7-8 with TRBJ2-2, with D possibly matching TRBD1 (5 bases). V was clipped by 5 bases and J by 7 bases, with 20 bases between them. This CDR3 has 16 residues. Germline V gene data show CDR1 as SGHVS and CDR2 as FQNEAQ.

This chain connects TRBV18 to TRBJ2-1; the D is unclear. Germline-derived CDR1 and CDR2 are KGHSH and LQKENI. Between the trimmed V and J ends, which lost 2 bases and 6 bases, there was a span of 8 bases. This CDR3 is built from 13 residues. CDR3 amino acids: CASSPGSSNEQFF. The CDR3 nucleotides are TGTGCCAGCTCACCAGGCTCTAGCAATGAGCAGTTCTTC.

The chain links TRBV19 to TRBJ2-5; D call uncertain. Germline CDR1 and CDR2: LNHDA and SQIVND (reference sequence). The CDR3 totals 14 residues. V dropped 0 bases and J dropped 0 bases, with 5 bases sitting between them. This CDR3 is CASSIEGYQETQYF. The CDR3, as DNA: TGTGCCAGTAGTATAGAAGGGTACCAAGAGACCCAGTACTTC.

This clone has a handful of counts. The chain uses TRBV5-1 and TRBJ2-5; 9 bases agree with TRBD1. J was trimmed by 5 bases and V by 4 bases; bases with no gene match: 9. The CDR3 totals 15 residues. Germline V CDR1 and CDR2: SGHRS, YFSETQ. This CDR3 reads CASSPRDRAVETQYF. In nucleotides, the CDR3 is TGCGCCAGCAGCCCGAGGGACAGGGCTGTGGAGACCCAGTACTTC.

The chain recombines TRBV21-1 with TRBJ1-5; no check of the table's D call, TRBD1, against the DNA was made. TRBV21-1 is reported as a pseudogene. CDR3 size: 18 residues. CDR3 DNA sequence: TGTGCCAGCAGCAAACCCCGGGACAGGGGGGTCAGGCGTCAGCCCCAGCATTTT. Encoded protein: CASSKPRDRGVRRQPQHF.

This clone was picked up a small number of times. V and J are TRBV27 and TRBJ2-3; possibly TRBD2 for D (5 bases). The CDR3 is 15 residues long. Trimming stripped 5 bases from V and 4 bases from J, with 16 bases between. Germline V gene lookup returns CDR1 MNHEY and CDR2 SMNVEV (reference sequence). CDR3 amino acids: CASSQDFSGADTQYF. The CDR3 DNA reads as TGTGCCAGCAGTCAGGACTTCTCCGGGGCAGATACGCAGTATTTT.

The V and J genes are TRBV5-1 and TRBJ2-3, with 15 nucleotides matching TRBD2. Germline-derived CDR1 and CDR2 are SGHRS and YFSETQ. V dropped 0 bases and J dropped 7; count of bases not matched to a gene: 3. The CDR3 runs to 16 residues. The CDR3 DNA reads TGCGCCAGCAGCTTGGCCGGGACTAGCGGGGGGAATACGCAGTATTTT. It yields the protein CASSLAGTSGGNTQYF.

The gene calls are TRBV28 and TRBJ1-2; D gene uncertain. The CDR3 has 15 residues. Germline values: CDR1 MDHEN, CDR2 SYDVKM. V lost 5 bases, J lost 4 bases, and 17 bases lay in between. The CDR3 here is CASSTISGFLYGYTF. CDR3 nucleotide sequence: TGTGCCAGCAGTACAATATCAGGTTTCCTCTATGGCTACACCTTC.

This clone occurred once. The V gene is TRBV19, the J gene TRBJ2-5; D might be TRBD2 (5 bases). V lost 5 bases to trimming and J lost 1 base, with 14 bases between them. Germline assignment: CDR1 LNHDA and CDR2 SQIVND (reference sequence). This CDR3 is built from 15 residues. CDR3 sequence reads: CASSLGIRGQETQYF. The CDR3 DNA is TGTGCCAGTAGTTTGGGGATCCGGGGCCAAGAGACCCAGTACTTC. The full variable domain, in which reference TRBV19 and TRBJ2-5 provide the parts outside the CDR3, is DGGITQSPKYLFRKEGQNVTLSCEQNLNHDAMYWYRQDPGQGLRLIYYSQIVNDFQKGDIAEGYSVSREKKESFPLTVTSAQKNPTAFYLCASSLGIRGQETQYFGPGTRLLVL.

This rearrangement joins TRBV27 to TRBJ1-1; D is unclear. This CDR3 is 12 amino acids long. Germline loops: CDR1 MNHEY, CDR2 SMNVEV (reference sequence). V lost 8 bases to trimming and J lost 3 bases, with 10 bases between them. The CDR3 sequence is CASGPRHTEAFF. CDR3 nucleotide sequence: TGTGCCAGCGGGCCCCGGCACACTGAAGCTTTCTTT.

The chain is built from TRBV6-1 and TRBJ2-1, with D perhaps matching TRBD1 (5 bases). Trimming stripped 4 bases from V and 6 bases from J, with 13 bases between. The CDR3 spans 14 residues. In germline, CDR1 is MNHNS, CDR2 SASEGT. The CDR3 loop reads CASSAGRDLNEQFF. CDR3 bases: TGTGCCAGCAGTGCCGGCAGGGATCTCAATGAGCAGTTCTTC.

CDR3 nucleotide sequence: TGTGCCAGCAGCTTAATTGGCGGGGGAGAGACCCAGTACTTC. It is translated as CASSLIGGGETQYF. This chain links TRBV7-3 with TRBJ2-5; 7 positions match TRBD2. Per germline, CDR1 SGHTA and CDR2 FQGTGA. The V and J ends lost 1 base and 4 bases, in that order; junction bases with no gene match: 3. This CDR3 is built from 14 residues.

V usage is TRBV5-4 and J usage is TRBJ2-3; TRBD2 matches at 7 bases. V was pared by 1 base and J by 1 base, with 3 bases of the junction left unmatched. Germline CDR1 SGHNT, CDR2 YYREEE (reference sequence). The CDR3 has 15 amino acids. The CDR3 reads CASSLSSGGTDTQYF. DNA of the CDR3: TGTGCCAGCAGCTTGTCCAGCGGGGGCACAGATACGCAGTATTTT.

The chain combines TRBV5-1 with TRBJ2-3, with 9 bases lining up with TRBD2. The CDR3 runs 16 residues. The V gene's germline CDR1 is SGHRS and CDR2 YFSETQ. V was clipped by 0 bases and J by 1 base; unmatched bases: 3. The CDR3 loop reads CASSLGLAEGTDTQYF. The CDR3 coding sequence is TGCGCCAGCAGCTTGGGACTAGCGGAGGGCACAGATACGCAGTATTTT.

The chain couples TRBV5-1 to TRBJ2-2; 7 bases are shared with TRBD1. In germline, CDR1 is SGHRS, CDR2 YFSETQ. J lost 7 bases, V lost 4 bases, and 10 bases had no gene match. The CDR3 runs to 15 residues. The CDR3 nucleotides are TGCGCCAGCAGCGCAACAGGGGCCCAGGGCGGGGAGCTGTTTTTT. It translates to CASSATGAQGGELFF. Complete variable domain (other parts from reference TRBV5-1 and TRBJ2-2): KAGVTQTPRYLIKTRGQQVTLSCSPISGHRSVSWYQQTPGQGLQFLFEYFSETQRNKGNFPGRFSGRQFSNSRSEMNVSTLELGDSALYLCASSATGAQGGELFFGEGSRLTVL.

The chain uses TRBV5-1 and TRBJ1-1; D is undetermined. The length of the CDR3 is 16 residues. Between the trimmed V and J ends, which lost 0 bases and 0 bases, there was a span of 12 bases. Germline CDR1 reads SGHRS; CDR2 reads YFSETQ. The CDR3 is CASSLGVTGMNTEAFF. The DNA for the CDR3 is TGCGCCAGCAGCTTGGGGGTGACTGGGATGAACACTGAAGCTTTCTTT.

In this sample, this clone turned up a few times. This sequence joins TRBV19 and TRBJ1-5; D is unresolved. The germline V and J ends were trimmed by 8 bases and 4 bases, with 12 bases remaining between them. The V gene's germline CDR1 is LNHDA and CDR2 SQIVND (reference sequence). The CDR3 sequence is 13 residues long. DNA for the CDR3: TGTGCCAGTCACCATCGCGGGAATCAGCCCCAGCATTTT. As protein: CASHHRGNQPQHF.